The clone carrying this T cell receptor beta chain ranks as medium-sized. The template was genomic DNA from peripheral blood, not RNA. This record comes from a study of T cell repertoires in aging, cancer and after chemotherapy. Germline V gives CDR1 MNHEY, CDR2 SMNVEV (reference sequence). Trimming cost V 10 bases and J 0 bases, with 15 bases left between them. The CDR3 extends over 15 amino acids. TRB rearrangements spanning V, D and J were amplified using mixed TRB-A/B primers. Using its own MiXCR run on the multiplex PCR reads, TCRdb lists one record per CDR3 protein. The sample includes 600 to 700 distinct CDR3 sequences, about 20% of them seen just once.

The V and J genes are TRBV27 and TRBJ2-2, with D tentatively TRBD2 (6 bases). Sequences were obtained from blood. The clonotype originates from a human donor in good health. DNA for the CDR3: TGTGCCACCACCCCCGGCGGGGCGAACACCGGGGAGCTGTTTTTT. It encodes CATTPGGANTGELFF.